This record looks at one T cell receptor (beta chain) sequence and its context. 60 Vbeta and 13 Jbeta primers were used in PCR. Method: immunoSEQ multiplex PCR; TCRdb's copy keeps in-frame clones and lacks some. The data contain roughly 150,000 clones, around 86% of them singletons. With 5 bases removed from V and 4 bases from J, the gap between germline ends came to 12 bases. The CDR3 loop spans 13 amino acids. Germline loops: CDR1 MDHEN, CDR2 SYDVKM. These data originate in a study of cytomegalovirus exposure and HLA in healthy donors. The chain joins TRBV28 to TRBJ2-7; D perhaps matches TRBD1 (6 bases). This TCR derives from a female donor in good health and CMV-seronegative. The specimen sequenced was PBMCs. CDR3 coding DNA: TGTGCCAGCAGTGCCTCAGGGGCGTACGAGCAGTACTTC. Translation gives CASSASGAYEQYF.